This T cell receptor (beta chain) was profiled in a study of T cells expressing NK-cell markers. The study, taken as a whole, reports: Leadership of the CD3+CD56-NKG2C+ fraction also belonged to these clonotypes in a handful of donors.

TCRdb re-analyzed the 5' RACE reads; it lists each CDR3 protein once, without DNA. Recorded for this sample: 500,000 or so distinct CDR3 sequences. About this clonotype itself: The antigen remains unidentified.

Sequencing used blood T cells: a sorted CD56 or NKG2C T cell subset, CD4+ or CD8+ T cells, or bulk PBMC T cells (not recorded which). The source is a man between 18 and 35 years old in good health.

CDR3 protein: CASSIGTFNEQFF. V and J are TRBV19 and TRBJ2-1; TCRdb proposes TRBD2, but this gene call is untestable without DNA. Germline V gene lookup returns CDR1 LNHDA and CDR2 SQIVND (reference sequence). This CDR3 spans 13 amino acids.